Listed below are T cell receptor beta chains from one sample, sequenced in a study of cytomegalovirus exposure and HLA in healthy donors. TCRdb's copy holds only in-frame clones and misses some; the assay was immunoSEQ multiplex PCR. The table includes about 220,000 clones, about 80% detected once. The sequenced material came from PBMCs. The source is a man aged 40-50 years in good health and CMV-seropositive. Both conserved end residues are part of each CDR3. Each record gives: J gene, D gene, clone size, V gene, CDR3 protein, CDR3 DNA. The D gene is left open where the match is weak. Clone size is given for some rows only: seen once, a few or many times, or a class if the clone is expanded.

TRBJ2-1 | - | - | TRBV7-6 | CASSLVGAGSYNEQFF | TGTGCCAGCAGCTTAGTCGGGGCGGGATCCTACAATGAGCAGTTCTTC
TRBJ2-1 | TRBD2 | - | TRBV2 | CASSEPGLSNNEQFF | TGTGCCAGCAGTGAGCCGGGACTAAGCAACAATGAGCAGTTCTTC
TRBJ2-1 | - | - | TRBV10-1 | CASSELARSSYNEQFF | TGCGCCAGCAGTGAGCTAGCGAGAAGCTCCTACAATGAGCAGTTCTTC
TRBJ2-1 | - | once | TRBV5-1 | CASSLNGGGYNEQFF | TGCGCCAGCAGCTTAAATGGGGGAGGCTACAATGAGCAGTTCTTC
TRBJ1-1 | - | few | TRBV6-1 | CASRDRQVTNTEAFF | TGTGCCAGCAGAGACCGACAGGTGACGAACACTGAAGCTTTCTTT
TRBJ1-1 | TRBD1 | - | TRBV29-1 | CSVHGQGEAFF | TGCAGCGTTCACGGACAGGGTGAAGCTTTCTTT
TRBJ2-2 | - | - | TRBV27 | CASSFGRGDTGELFF | TGTGCCAGCAGTTTCGGCAGGGGAGATACCGGGGAGCTGTTTTTT
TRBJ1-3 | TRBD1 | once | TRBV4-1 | CASSQRGTADLTGNTIYF | TGCGCCAGCAGCCAGCGCGGGACAGCGGACTTGACTGGAAACACCATATATTTT
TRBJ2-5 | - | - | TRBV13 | CASSPDSQETQYF | TGTGCCAGCAGCCCGGACAGTCAAGAGACCCAGTACTTC
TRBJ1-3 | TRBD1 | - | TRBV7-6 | CASSRNRGGNTIYF | TGTGCCAGCAGCCGCAACAGGGGAGGAAACACCATATATTTT
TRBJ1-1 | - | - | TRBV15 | CATSSDRLNTEAFF | TGTGCCACCAGCAGTGACAGATTGAACACTGAAGCTTTCTTT
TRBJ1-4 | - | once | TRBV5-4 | CASRMTGTATNEKLFF | TGTGCCAGCAGGATGACCGGGACTGCAACTAATGAAAAACTGTTTTTT
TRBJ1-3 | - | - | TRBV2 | CASSLQGVGGNTIYF | TGTGCCAGCAGCCTACAGGGTGTAGGGGGAAACACCATATATTTT
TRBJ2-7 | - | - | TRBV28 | CASTLQGTAYEQYF | TGTGCCAGCACCTTACAGGGTACGGCATACGAGCAGTACTTC
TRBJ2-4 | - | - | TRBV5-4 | CASSLDTGQNIQYF | TGTGCCAGCAGCTTGGATACAGGGCAAAACATTCAGTACTTC
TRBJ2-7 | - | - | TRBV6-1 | CASSLGTPYEQYF | TGTGCCAGCAGCCTTGGGACACCCTACGAGCAGTACTTC
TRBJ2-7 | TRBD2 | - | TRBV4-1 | CASSQPTSGMGSEQYF | TGCGCCAGCAGCCAACCGACTAGCGGGATGGGGTCCGAGCAGTACTTC
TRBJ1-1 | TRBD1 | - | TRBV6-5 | CASSYRQGDTEAFF | TGTGCCAGCAGTTACAGACAGGGGGATACTGAAGCTTTCTTT
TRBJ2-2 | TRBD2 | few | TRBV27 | CASSSGLAGGPRGELFF | TGTGCCAGCAGTTCAGGACTAGCGGGAGGCCCTAGGGGGGAGCTGTTTTTT
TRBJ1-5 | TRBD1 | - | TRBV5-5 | CASSLAIGQGRNQPQHF | TGTGCCAGCAGCTTGGCCATAGGACAGGGTAGGAATCAGCCCCAGCATTTT
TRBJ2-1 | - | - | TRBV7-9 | CASSLAQSSYNEQFF | TGTGCCAGCAGCTTAGCACAAAGCTCCTACAATGAGCAGTTCTTC
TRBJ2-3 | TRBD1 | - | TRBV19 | CASSLRDRGTDTQYF | TGTGCCAGTAGTCTCCGGGACAGGGGCACAGATACGCAGTATTTT
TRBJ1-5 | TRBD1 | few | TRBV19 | CASSTTGMNQPQHF | TGTGCCAGTAGTACGACAGGGATGAATCAGCCCCAGCATTTT
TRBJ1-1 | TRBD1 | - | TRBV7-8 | CASSLLGQGATEAFF | TGTGCCAGCAGCTTATTAGGTCAGGGGGCCACTGAAGCTTTCTTT